This T cell receptor (beta chain) came from a study of human T cells and chemical hapten exposure. Looked up from germline, CDR1 is DFQATT and CDR2 is SNEGSKA (reference sequence). The CDR3 is 13 amino acids. Trimming removed 3 bases from V and 3 bases from J, with 12 bases in between. Time point reported: patch test 2, 6 weeks after DPC sensitization. As for treatment: therapeutic diphenylcyclopropenone sensitization with weekly scalp DPC. Staff drew blood before applying each patch test. Study observations and caveats: Against controls, expanded TCRs gave rise to significantly more large CDR3 similarity clusters. Unchanged with DPC sensitization were TCRs above 1 in 1000 frequency.

On this clonotype: Its antigen is unknown.

What the library attached to individual cDNA molecules were unique molecular identifiers. TCRdb called the RACE reads again in MiXCR, with one record for every CDR3 protein. The sample includes 85,000 to 95,000 distinct CDR3 sequences, approximately 10% of them seen just once. The TCR comes from a middle-aged man with alopecia areata. Some clones in this sample may be carry-over from other donors' samples. The sequencing used whole blood, collected in connection with sensitization to the hapten diphenylcyclopropenone (DPC). The chain carries TRBV20-1 and TRBJ2-7, with a tentative D call TRBD2 (5 bases). The CDR3 is CSASYGNIYEQYF. The CDR3 DNA is TGCAGTGCTAGTTACGGGAATATCTACGAGCAGTACTTC.